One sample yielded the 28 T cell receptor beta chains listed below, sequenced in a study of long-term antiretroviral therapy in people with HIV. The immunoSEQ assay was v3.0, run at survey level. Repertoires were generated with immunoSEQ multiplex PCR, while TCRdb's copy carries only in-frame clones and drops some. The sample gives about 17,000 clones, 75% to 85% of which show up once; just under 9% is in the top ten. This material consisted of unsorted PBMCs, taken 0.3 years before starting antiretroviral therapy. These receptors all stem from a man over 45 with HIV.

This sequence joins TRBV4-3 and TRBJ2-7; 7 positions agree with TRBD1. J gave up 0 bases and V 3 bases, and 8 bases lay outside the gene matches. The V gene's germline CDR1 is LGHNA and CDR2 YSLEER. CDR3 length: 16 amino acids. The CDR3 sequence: CASSQGQGDSSYEQYF. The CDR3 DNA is TGCGCCAGCAGCCAGGGGCAGGGGGATAGCTCCTACGAGCAGTACTTC.

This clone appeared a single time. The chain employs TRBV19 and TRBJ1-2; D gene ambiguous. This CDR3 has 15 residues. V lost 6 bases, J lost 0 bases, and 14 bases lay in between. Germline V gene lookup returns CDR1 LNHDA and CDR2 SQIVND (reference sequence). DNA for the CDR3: TGTGCCAGTAGATGGGCCTCCAGTTCTAACTATGGCTACACCTTC. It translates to CASRWASSSNYGYTF.

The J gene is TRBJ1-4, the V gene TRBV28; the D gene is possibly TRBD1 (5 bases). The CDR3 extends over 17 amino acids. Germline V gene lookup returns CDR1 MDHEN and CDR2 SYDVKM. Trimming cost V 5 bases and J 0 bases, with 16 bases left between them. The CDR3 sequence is CASSLTTWGATNEKLFF. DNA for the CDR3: TGTGCCAGCAGTCTAACCACCTGGGGGGCAACTAATGAAAAACTGTTTTTT.

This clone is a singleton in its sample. The CDR3 is CASNPRTSGGRTGELFF. The CDR3 DNA sequence: TGCGCCAGCAATCCCAGGACTAGCGGGGGGCGGACCGGGGAGCTGTTTTTT. The chain is built from TRBV5-1 and TRBJ2-2; TRBD2 agrees at 14 bases. The CDR3 is 17 residues long. V trimming: 6 bases; J trimming: 5 bases; junction bases outside the gene matches: 9. CDR1 and CDR2 (germline): SGHRS, YFSETQ.

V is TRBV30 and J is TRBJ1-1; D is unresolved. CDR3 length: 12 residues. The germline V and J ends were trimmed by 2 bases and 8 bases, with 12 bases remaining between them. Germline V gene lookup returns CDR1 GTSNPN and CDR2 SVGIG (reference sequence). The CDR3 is CAWSSDVLEAFF. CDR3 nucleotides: TGTGCCTGGAGTTCGGACGTTTTGGAAGCTTTCTTT.

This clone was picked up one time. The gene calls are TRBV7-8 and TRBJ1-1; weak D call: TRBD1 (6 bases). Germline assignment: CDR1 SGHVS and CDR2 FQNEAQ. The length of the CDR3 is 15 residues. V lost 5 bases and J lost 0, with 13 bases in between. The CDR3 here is CASSLGGDLNTEAFF. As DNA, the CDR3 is TGTGCCAGCAGCCTAGGGGGGGACCTGAACACTGAAGCTTTCTTT.

The CDR3 DNA follows: TGTGCCAGTGGTATTCTTCGTGGGGGGACAGATACGCAGTATTTT. It encodes CASGILRGGTDTQYF. The V gene is TRBV28, the J gene TRBJ2-3; D may be TRBD2 (6 bases). Germline V gene sequence: CDR1 MDHEN, CDR2 SYDVKM. Trimming shortened V by 9 bases and J by 3 bases, and 19 bases separated the two germline ends. The CDR3 extends over 15 amino acids.

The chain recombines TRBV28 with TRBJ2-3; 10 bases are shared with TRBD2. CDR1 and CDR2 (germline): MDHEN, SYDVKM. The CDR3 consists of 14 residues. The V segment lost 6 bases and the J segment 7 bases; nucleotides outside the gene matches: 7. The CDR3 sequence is CASRGGLASHTQYF. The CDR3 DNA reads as TGTGCCAGCAGAGGGGGACTAGCGTCCCATACGCAGTATTTT.

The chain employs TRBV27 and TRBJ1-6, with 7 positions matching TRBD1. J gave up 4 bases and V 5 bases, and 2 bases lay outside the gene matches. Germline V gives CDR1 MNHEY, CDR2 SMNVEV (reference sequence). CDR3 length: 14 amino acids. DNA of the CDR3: TGTGCCAGCAGTCGGGACAGTTATAATTCACCCCTCCACTTT. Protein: CASSRDSYNSPLHF.

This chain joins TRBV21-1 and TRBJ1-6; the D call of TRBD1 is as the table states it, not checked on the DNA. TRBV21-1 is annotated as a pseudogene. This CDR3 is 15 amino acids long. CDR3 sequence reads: CASSKASAYNSPLHF. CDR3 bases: TGTGCCAGCAGCAAAGCTTCAGCCTATAATTCACCCCTCCACTTT.

CDR3 nucleotides: TGTGCCAGCAGACCCACCTCAGGACGATCCTACGAGCAGTACTTC. It specifies CASRPTSGRSYEQYF. The chain combines TRBV2 with TRBJ2-7; D call uncertain. The CDR3 runs to 15 residues. From germline, CDR1 is SNHLY and CDR2 FYNNEI. Trimming took 6 bases from V and 1 from J, leaving 16 bases between them.

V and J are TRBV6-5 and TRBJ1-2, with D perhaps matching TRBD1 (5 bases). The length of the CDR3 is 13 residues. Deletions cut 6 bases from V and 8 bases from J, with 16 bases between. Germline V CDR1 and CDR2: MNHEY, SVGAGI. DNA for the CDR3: TGTGCCAGCAGCGAAGTAGCAGGGAACGGCTACACCTTC. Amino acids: CASSEVAGNGYTF.

CDR3 DNA sequence: TGCGCCAGCAGCTATAGCGGGACTCAGGCTGAGCAGTTCTTC. Its protein is CASSYSGTQAEQFF. The V gene is TRBV5-1, the J gene TRBJ2-1; 8 positions match TRBD2. The germline CDR1 and CDR2 sequences are SGHRS and YFSETQ. V shed 3 bases, J shed 9 bases, and the junction held 8 bases outside the gene matches. The CDR3 has 14 residues.

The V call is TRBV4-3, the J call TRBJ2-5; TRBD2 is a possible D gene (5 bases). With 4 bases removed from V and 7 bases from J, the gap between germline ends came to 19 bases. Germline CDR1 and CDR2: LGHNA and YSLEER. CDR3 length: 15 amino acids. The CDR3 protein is CASSPREGTRGTQYF. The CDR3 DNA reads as TGCGCCAGCAGCCCACGGGAAGGCACCAGAGGGACCCAGTACTTC.

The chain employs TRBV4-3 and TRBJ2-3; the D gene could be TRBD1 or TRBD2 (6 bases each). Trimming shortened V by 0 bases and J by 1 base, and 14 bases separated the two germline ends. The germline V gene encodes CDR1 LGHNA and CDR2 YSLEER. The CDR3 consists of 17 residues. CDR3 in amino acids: CASSQDLGGRGTDTQYF. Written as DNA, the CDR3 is TGCGCCAGCAGCCAAGATCTAGGGGGGCGAGGCACAGATACGCAGTATTTT.

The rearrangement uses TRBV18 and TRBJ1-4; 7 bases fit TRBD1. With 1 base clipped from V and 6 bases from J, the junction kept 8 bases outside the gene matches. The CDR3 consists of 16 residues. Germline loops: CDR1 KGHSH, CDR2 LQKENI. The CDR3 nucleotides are TGTGCCAGCTCACCACTTATGTCAACAGGGGATGAAAAACTGTTTTTT. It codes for CASSPLMSTGDEKLFF. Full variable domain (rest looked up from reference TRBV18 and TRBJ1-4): NAGVMQNPRHLVRRRGQEARLRCSPMKGHSHVYWYRQLPEEGLKFMVYLQKENIIDESGMPKERFSAEFPKEGPSILRIQQVVRGDSAAYFCASSPLMSTGDEKLFFGSGTQLSVL.

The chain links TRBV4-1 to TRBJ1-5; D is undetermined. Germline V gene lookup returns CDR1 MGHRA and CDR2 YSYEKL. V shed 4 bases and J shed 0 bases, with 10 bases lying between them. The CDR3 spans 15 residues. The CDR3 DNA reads TGCGCCAGCAGCCCCGGACCATTTAGCAATCAGCCCCAGCATTTT. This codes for CASSPGPFSNQPQHF.

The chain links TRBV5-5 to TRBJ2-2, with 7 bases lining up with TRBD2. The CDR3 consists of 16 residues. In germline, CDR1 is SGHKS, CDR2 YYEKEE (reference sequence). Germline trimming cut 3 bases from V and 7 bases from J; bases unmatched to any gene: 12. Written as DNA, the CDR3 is TGTGCCAGCAGCTGGGGGGGTACCGCGCGGGGCGGGGAGCTGTTTTTT. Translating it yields CASSWGGTARGGELFF.

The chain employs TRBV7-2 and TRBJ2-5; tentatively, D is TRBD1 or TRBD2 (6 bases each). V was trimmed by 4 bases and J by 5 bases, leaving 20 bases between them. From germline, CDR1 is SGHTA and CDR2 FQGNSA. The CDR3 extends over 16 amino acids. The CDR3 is CASSSYRGRFVETQYF. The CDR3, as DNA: TGTGCCAGCAGCTCCTATAGGGGGAGGTTCGTGGAGACCCAGTACTTC. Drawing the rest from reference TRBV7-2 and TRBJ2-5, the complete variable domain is GAGVSQSPSNKVTEKGKDVELRCDPISGHTALYWYRQSLGQGLEFLIYFQGNSAPDKSGLPSDRFSAERTGGSVSTLTIQRTQQEDSAVYLCASSSYRGRFVETQYFGPGTRLLVL.

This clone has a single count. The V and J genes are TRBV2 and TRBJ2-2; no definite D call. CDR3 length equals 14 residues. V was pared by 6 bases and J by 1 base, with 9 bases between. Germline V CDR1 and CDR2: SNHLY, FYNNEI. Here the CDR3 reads CASRSTVNTGELFF. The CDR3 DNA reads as TGTGCCAGCAGATCGACTGTGAACACCGGGGAGCTGTTTTTT.

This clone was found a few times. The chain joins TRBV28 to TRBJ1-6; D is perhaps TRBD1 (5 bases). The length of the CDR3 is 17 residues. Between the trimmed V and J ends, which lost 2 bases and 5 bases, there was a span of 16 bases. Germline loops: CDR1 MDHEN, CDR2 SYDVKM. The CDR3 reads CASSLPRGPTNNSPLHF. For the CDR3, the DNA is TGTGCCAGCAGTTTACCCCGGGGACCGACCAATAATTCACCCCTCCACTTT.

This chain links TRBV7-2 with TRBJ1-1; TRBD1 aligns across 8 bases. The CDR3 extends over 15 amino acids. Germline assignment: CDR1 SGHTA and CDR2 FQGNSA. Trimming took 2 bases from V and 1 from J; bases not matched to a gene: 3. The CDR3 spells CASSLRTGQNTEAFF. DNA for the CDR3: TGTGCCAGCAGCTTACGGACAGGGCAGAACACTGAAGCTTTCTTT.

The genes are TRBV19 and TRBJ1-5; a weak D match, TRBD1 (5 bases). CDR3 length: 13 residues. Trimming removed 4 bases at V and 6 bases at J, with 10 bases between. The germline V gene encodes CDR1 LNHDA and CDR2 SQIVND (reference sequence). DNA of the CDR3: TGTGCCAGTAGTAGGGGGTCCAGTCAGCCCCAGCATTTT. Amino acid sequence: CASSRGSSQPQHF.

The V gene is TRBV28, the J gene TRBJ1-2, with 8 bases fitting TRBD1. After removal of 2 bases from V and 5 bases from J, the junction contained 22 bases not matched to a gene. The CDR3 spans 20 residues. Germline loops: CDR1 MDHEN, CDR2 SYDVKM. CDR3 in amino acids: CASSLNGPQQGEAIGYGYTF. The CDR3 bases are TGTGCCAGCAGTTTAAATGGCCCGCAACAGGGGGAGGCGATAGGGTATGGCTACACCTTC.

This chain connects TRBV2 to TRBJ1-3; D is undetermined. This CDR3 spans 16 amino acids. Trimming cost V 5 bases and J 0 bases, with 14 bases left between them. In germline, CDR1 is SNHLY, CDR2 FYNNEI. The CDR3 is CASSPGRGNSGNTIYF. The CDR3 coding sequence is TGTGCCAGCAGTCCCGGGCGGGGTAACTCTGGAAACACCATATATTTT.

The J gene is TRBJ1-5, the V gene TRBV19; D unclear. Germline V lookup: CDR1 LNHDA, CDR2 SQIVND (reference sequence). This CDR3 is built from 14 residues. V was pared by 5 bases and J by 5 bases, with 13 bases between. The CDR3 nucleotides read TGTGCCAGTAGTCCCAGCCAGGATCATCAGCCCCAGCATTTT. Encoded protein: CASSPSQDHQPQHF.

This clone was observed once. The CDR3 here is CASSLTSGGYNEQFF. The CDR3 DNA sequence: TGTGCCAGTAGCCTGACTAGCGGTGGATACAATGAGCAGTTCTTC. The V and J genes are TRBV19 and TRBJ2-1; 9 bases line up with TRBD2. Per germline, CDR1 LNHDA and CDR2 SQIVND (reference sequence). The V and J ends lost 6 bases and 4 bases, in that order; junction bases with no gene match: 7. The length of the CDR3 is 15 residues. Using reference TRBV19 and TRBJ2-1 for the parts outside the CDR3, the full variable domain is DGGITQSPKYLFRKEGQNVTLSCEQNLNHDAMYWYRQDPGQGLRLIYYSQIVNDFQKGDIAEGYSVSREKKESFPLTVTSAQKNPTAFYLCASSLTSGGYNEQFFGPGTRLTVL.

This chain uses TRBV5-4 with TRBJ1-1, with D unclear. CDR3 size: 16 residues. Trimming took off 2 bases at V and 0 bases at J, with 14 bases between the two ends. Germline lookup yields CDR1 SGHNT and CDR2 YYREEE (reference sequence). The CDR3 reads CASSFGKGNMNTEAFF. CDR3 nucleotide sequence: TGTGCCAGCAGCTTTGGGAAGGGCAATATGAACACTGAAGCTTTCTTT.